This TCR beta chain is drawn from a study of shared T cell receptors in the human thymus. Germline loops: CDR1 LGHNA, CDR2 YSLEER. This CDR3 has 14 amino acids. V lost 9 bases to trimming and J lost 5 bases; unmatched junction nucleotides: 10. The data were produced by immunoSEQ multiplex PCR, yet TCRdb's version contains in-frame clones alone and is incomplete. The sample yields some 760,000 clones, 70% to 90% seen once. The same data also contributed to another study, on human thymus T cells. That report adds: Finnish infants who were healthy and having corrective surgery for congenital heart defects made up the donors. Resections removed during corrective heart surgery provided the thymus tissue used. Thymic and blood repertoires showed apparently biased V and J gene usage. Thymic repertoires from unrelated individuals overlapped highly, related research reported.

The sequencing sample was made of thymocytes. The sequence derives from a girl under three years old with a congenital heart defect. The chain uses TRBV4-3 and TRBJ1-2; TRBD1 matches at 9 bases. The CDR3 coding sequence is TGCGCCAGTCAACCGGGACAGGGTCCTTATGGCTACACCTTC. The encoded protein is CASQPGQGPYGYTF.